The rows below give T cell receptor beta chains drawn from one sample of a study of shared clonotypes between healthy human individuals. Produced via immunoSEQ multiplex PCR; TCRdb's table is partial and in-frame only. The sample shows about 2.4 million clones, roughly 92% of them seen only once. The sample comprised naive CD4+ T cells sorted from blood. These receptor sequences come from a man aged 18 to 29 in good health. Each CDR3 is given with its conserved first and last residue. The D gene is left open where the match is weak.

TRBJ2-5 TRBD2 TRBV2 CASSERLAGGGETQYF TGTGCCAGCAGTGAAAGACTAGCGGGGGGTGGGGAGACCCAGTACTTC
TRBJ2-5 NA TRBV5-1 CASSSSPAGQETQYF TGCGCCAGCAGCTCCTCTCCGGCGGGACAAGAGACCCAGTACTTC
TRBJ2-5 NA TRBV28 CASSRMEETQYF TGTGCCAGCAGCCGTATGGAAGAGACCCAGTACTTC
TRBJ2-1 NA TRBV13 CASSNRWVSGGQFF TGTGCCAGCAGCAACCGCTGGGTTTCGGGTGGGCAGTTCTTC
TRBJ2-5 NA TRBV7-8 CASSLDGNKGKTQYF TGTGCCAGCAGCTTAGACGGAAACAAGGGAAAGACCCAGTACTTC
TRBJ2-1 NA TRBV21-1 CAFNREKISYNEQFF TGTGCCTTTAATCGAGAGAAGATCTCCTACAATGAGCAGTTCTTC
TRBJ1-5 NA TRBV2 CASSKTAASSNQPQHF TGTGCCAGCAGTAAAACTGCGGCCAGCTCCAATCAGCCCCAGCATTTT
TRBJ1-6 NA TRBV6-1 CATSANYNSPLHF TGTGCCACCTCAGCAAACTATAATTCACCCCTCCACTTT
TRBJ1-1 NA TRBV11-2 CASSRDRTVMNTEAFF TGTGCCAGCAGCCGAGATCGGACCGTCATGAACACTGAAGCTTTCTTT
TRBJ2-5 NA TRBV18 CASSPPGQETQYF TGTGCCAGCTCACCACCGGGGCAAGAGACCCAGTACTTC
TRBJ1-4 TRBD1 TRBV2 CASSQGVGEKLFF TGTGCCAGCTCGCAGGGGGTCGGGGAAAAACTGTTTTTT
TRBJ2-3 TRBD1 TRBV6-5 CASSLGQGAYSDTQYF TGTGCCAGCAGTTTGGGACAGGGGGCTTATTCAGATACGCAGTATTTT
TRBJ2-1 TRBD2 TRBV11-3 CASSLEAGVGNEQFF TGTGCCAGCAGCTTAGAAGCGGGGGTAGGTAATGAGCAGTTCTTC
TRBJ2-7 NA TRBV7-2 CASSAGQWANSYEQYF TGTGCCAGCAGCGCTGGACAGTGGGCAAACTCCTACGAGCAGTACTTC
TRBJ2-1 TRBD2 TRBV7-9 CASSSQAAGGPTDNEQFF TGTGCCAGCAGCTCTCAGGCAGCGGGAGGTCCTACTGACAATGAGCAGTTCTTC